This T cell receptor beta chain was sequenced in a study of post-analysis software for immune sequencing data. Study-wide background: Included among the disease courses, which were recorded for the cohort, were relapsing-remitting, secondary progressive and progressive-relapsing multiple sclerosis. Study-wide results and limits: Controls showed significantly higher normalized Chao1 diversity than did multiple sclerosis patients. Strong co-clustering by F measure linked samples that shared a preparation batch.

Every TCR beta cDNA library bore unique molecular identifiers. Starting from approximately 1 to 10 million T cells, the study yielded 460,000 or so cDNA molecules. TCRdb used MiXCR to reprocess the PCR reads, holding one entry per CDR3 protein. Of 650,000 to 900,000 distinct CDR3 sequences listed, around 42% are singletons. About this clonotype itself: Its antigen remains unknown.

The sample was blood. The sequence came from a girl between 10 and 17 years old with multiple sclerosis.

The CDR3 DNA sequence: TGCAGTGCTGGCAGGGATAACACTGAAGCTTTCTTT. Translated, it gives CSAGRDNTEAFF. This chain connects TRBV20-1 to TRBJ1-1; perhaps TRBD1 as D (5 bases). The CDR3 covers 12 residues. Germline V gene lookup returns CDR1 DFQATT and CDR2 SNEGSKA (reference sequence). V was clipped by 5 bases and J by 2 bases, with 9 bases between them.